A single sample gave rise to the 17 T cell receptor beta chains below, sequenced in a study of blood T cells in healthy people across ages. Using a J-beta primer mix together with a sample-barcoded 5' primer, a second PCR was run for about 6 to 11 cycles. MiXCR was run by TCRdb on the 5' RACE reads, yielding one entry per CDR3 protein. This sample has fewer than 2 million distinct CDR3 sequences; approximately 39% occur once, and the top ten carry 23%. Specimen: blood. Source of these receptors: a human donor in good health.

V and J are TRBV5-1 and TRBJ2-3; possible D gene TRBD2, 6 bases. CDR3 length equals 14 residues. The germline gives CDR1 SGHRS, CDR2 YFSETQ. V gave up 4 bases and J gave up 4 bases, with 13 bases separating them. For the CDR3, the DNA is TGCGCCAGCAGCCCGACGGGGGAGGCAGATACGCAGTATTTT. Protein: CASSPTGEADTQYF.

The chain recombines TRBV4-3 with TRBJ1-2; 8 bases are a match to TRBD1. From germline, CDR1 is LGHNA and CDR2 YSLEER. J gave up 7 bases and V 2 bases, and 9 bases lay outside the gene matches. CDR3 length: 15 amino acids. The CDR3 nucleotides are TGCGCCAGCAGCCAAATAAGGACAGGGAGGAGTGGCTACACCTTC. Protein sequence: CASSQIRTGRSGYTF.

In this sample, this clonotype turned up a few times. The V gene is TRBV15, the J gene TRBJ2-1; D is unclear. V was clipped by 1 base and J by 9 bases, with 4 bases between them. Germline assignment: CDR1 LNHNV and CDR2 YYDKDF (reference sequence). The CDR3 runs 11 residues. The CDR3 sequence: CATSRVSEQFF. CDR3 nucleotide sequence: TGTGCCACCAGCAGAGTGAGTGAGCAGTTCTTC. Using reference TRBV15 and TRBJ2-1 for the parts outside the CDR3, the full variable domain is DAMVIQNPRYQVTQFGKPVTLSCSQTLNHNVMYWYQQKSSQAPKLLFHYYDKDFNNEADTPDNFQSRRPNTSFCFLDIRSPGLGDTAMYLCATSRVSEQFFGPGTRLTVL.

The CDR3 protein is CASSPSGQPYGYTF. As DNA, the CDR3 is TGTGCCAGCAGCCCCAGTGGGCAGCCCTATGGCTACACCTTC. The genes are TRBV7-9 and TRBJ1-2; no firm D call. Germline V gene lookup returns CDR1 SEHNR and CDR2 FQNEAQ (reference sequence). V lost 5 bases and J 4 bases, leaving 14 bases between the germline ends. The CDR3 contains 14 residues.

Comments on this clonotype: It may be a read error: a sequence one base away is much more abundant. The chain uses TRBV7-2 and TRBJ2-1; TRBD2 is a possible D gene (6 bases). The germline CDR1 and CDR2 sequences are SGHTA and FQGNSA. There are 14 residues in the CDR3. CDR3 coding DNA: TGTGCCTGCAGCCCCGGGGACTTCTACAATGAGCAGTTCTTC. Its protein is CACSPGDFYNEQFF.

This chain connects TRBV20-1 to TRBJ1-1; tentative D call: TRBD1 (6 bases). Deletions cut 8 bases from V and 1 base from J, with 14 bases between. CDR3 length: 13 amino acids. Germline assignment: CDR1 DFQATT and CDR2 SNEGSKA (reference sequence). The CDR3 nucleotides are TGCAGTACAACAGGGATCCGGAACACTGAAGCTTTCTTT. Its translation is CSTTGIRNTEAFF.

This clonotype was picked up a small number of times. The chain links TRBV12-3 or TRBV12-4 to TRBJ2-4, with D uncertain. Trimming left V 10 bases short and J 0 bases short, with 10 bases between. The CDR3 totals 13 residues. The CDR3 DNA reads as TGTGCCACCCGCTCCGAAGCCAAAAACATTCAGTACTTC. It encodes CATRSEAKNIQYF.

The sample holds a few counts of this clonotype. This chain connects TRBV4-3 to TRBJ1-2, with 7 positions matching TRBD1. The CDR3 runs 14 residues. Looked up from germline, CDR1 is LGHNA and CDR2 is YSLEER. Trimming took 6 bases from V and 1 from J; bases not matched to a gene: 5. CDR3 sequence: CASSHRGFNYGYTF. CDR3 in DNA: TGCGCCAGCAGTCACAGGGGATTTAACTATGGCTACACCTTC.

V usage is TRBV24-1 and J usage is TRBJ2-4, with TRBD1 matching 9 bases. V shed 3 bases and J 13 bases; nucleotides not matched to a gene: 6. The CDR3 contains 13 residues. CDR1 KGHDR and CDR2 SFDVKD come from the germline V gene. CDR3 sequence: CATSDPDRGTQYF. The DNA for the CDR3 is TGTGCCACCAGTGATCCCGACAGGGGGACGCAGTACTTC.

This clonotype was seen only a few times. The genes are TRBV15 and TRBJ2-3; no reliable D call. The CDR3 sequence is 16 residues long. The germline V and J ends were trimmed by 0 bases and 2 bases, with 12 bases remaining between them. Per the germline V gene, CDR1 is LNHNV and CDR2 is YYDKDF (reference sequence). The CDR3 sequence is CATSREAGRLTDTQYF. CDR3 nucleotides: TGTGCCACCAGCAGAGAGGCAGGCCGCCTCACAGATACGCAGTATTTT.

This chain uses TRBV10-3 with TRBJ1-5, with 7 bases lining up with TRBD1. The CDR3 consists of 14 residues. CDR1 is ENHRY and CDR2 is SYGVKD in the germline V gene. V was clipped by 6 bases and J by 4 bases; unmatched bases: 6. The CDR3 bases are TGTGCCATCAGCCCGGGGGACAGTAATCAGCCCCAGCATTTT. It codes for CAISPGDSNQPQHF.

This clonotype was picked up one time. The chain combines TRBV5-5 with TRBJ2-1; no clear D gene. The better agreement between TRBJ2-7 and the DNA end casts doubt on the J call. Germline lookup yields CDR1 SGHKS and CDR2 YYEKEE (reference sequence). This CDR3 region has 16 residues. The CDR3 protein is CASSFMVSLSYNEQYF. The DNA of the CDR3 is TGTGCCAGCAGCTTTATGGTTTCACTGTCCTACAATGAGCAGTACTTC.

CDR3 protein: CSVDIGHQETQYF. In DNA, the CDR3 is TGCAGCGTTGATATAGGACACCAAGAGACCCAGTACTTC. The chain joins TRBV29-1 to TRBJ2-5, with unresolved D. The V gene lost 3 bases and the J gene lost 0 bases, with 8 bases spanning the gap. This CDR3 region has 13 residues. CDR1 is SQVTM, CDR2 ANQGSEA, per germline.

The CDR3 DNA sequence: TGTGCCAGCAGTGAAGACGTGGGGGTAACAGATACGCAGTATTTT. Its protein is CASSEDVGVTDTQYF. The rearrangement links TRBV6-1 to TRBJ2-3; D may correspond to TRBD1 or TRBD2 (5 bases each). The length of the CDR3 is 15 residues. Trimming stripped 1 base from V and 3 bases from J, with 11 bases between. The germline V gene encodes CDR1 MNHNS and CDR2 SASEGT.

In its sample, this clonotype was seen once. This chain uses TRBV7-9 with TRBJ2-5; D gene unclear. CDR3 size: 14 residues. CDR1 SEHNR and CDR2 FQNEAQ come from the germline V gene (reference sequence). Trimming shortened V by 5 bases and J by 2 bases, and 12 bases separated the two germline ends. The CDR3 sequence: CASSNLGPQETQYF. The CDR3 DNA follows: TGTGCCAGCAGCAACCTCGGCCCGCAAGAGACCCAGTACTTC.

V and J are TRBV12-3 or TRBV12-4 and TRBJ2-1, with 9 nucleotides matching TRBD1. This CDR3 region has 14 residues. J gave up 7 bases and V 3 bases, and 4 bases lay outside the gene matches. The chain's CDR3 is CASSLEDRGNEQFF. In DNA, the CDR3 is TGTGCCAGCAGTTTGGAGGACAGGGGTAATGAGCAGTTCTTC.

This clonotype has only a few counts. The rearrangement uses TRBV5-5 and TRBJ2-7, with D maybe TRBD1 (5 bases). V shed 4 bases and J shed 2 bases, with 16 bases lying between them. The CDR3 runs 15 residues. Germline values: CDR1 SGHKS, CDR2 YYEKEE (reference sequence). The CDR3 DNA reads TGTGCCAGCAGCCAGGGTGGGTGGCGGACCTACGAGCAGTACTTC. Protein: CASSQGGWRTYEQYF.